This T cell receptor beta chain was observed in a study of cytomegalovirus exposure and HLA in healthy donors. Overall study results and limits: The authors later found TCR association rates varying by HLA locus, with DRB1 most and HLA-C fewest.

13 Jbeta primers and 60 Vbeta primers were used for the PCR. The data were produced by immunoSEQ multiplex PCR, yet TCRdb's version contains in-frame clones alone and is incomplete. The data show around 130,000 clones, 81% seen once. Points on this clone: Its matching antigen is unknown.

Germline CDR1 is MDHEN and CDR2 is SYDVKM. The V and J ends lost 6 bases and 6 bases respectively, with 14 bases between them. The CDR3 contains 13 residues. The chain couples TRBV28 to TRBJ1-2; D uncertain. The source of this sequence is a man aged 18 to 30 in good health and CMV-seronegative. Sequenced sample: PBMCs. As DNA, the CDR3 is TGTGCCAGCAGCCTTATTCGTCCCCATGGCTACACCTTC. This translates into CASSLIRPHGYTF.